These 25 T cell receptor beta chains were sequenced from one sample in a study of tumor and adjacent non-tumor tissue in lung cancer. RNA was extracted from bulk tissue without any cell sorting. The library came from three nested PCR rounds adapted from ARM-PCR protocols. TCRdb re-analysed the multiplex PCR reads in MiXCR, keeping a single row per CDR3 protein. The sample has around 210,000 distinct CDR3 sequences, around 70% seen once. The sample taken for sequencing was lung tumor tissue. These receptors were collected from a man between 60 and 75 years old with non-small cell lung cancer.

Regarding this clonotype: At one end, the junction sequence differs from germline, possibly due to a read error. This rearrangement joins TRBV28 to TRBJ2-7, with 9 bases identical to TRBD1. This CDR3 comprises 12 residues. Germline V gives CDR1 MDHEN, CDR2 SYDVKM. Written as DNA, the CDR3 is TGTGCCAGCAGATACACCGGGACAGGGTTTCACTTC. Residues: CASRYTGTGFHF.

About this clonotype itself: At one end, the junction sequence differs from germline, possibly due to a read error. This sequence joins TRBV6-1 and TRBJ2-2; 10 bases map to TRBD2. The CDR3 runs 16 residues. From germline, CDR1 is MNHNS and CDR2 SASEGT. This CDR3 reads CARSAGTSANNGKLFF. The CDR3 DNA is TGTGCCAGAAGCGCCGGGACTAGCGCTAACAACGGGAAGCTGTTTTTT.

This chain joins TRBV6-1 and TRBJ1-5, with a possible D match to TRBD1 (6 bases). Germline V gene lookup returns CDR1 MNHNS and CDR2 SASEGT. The V end was cut by 4 bases, the J end by 9 bases, with 25 bases between. The CDR3 spans 17 residues. The CDR3 protein is CASSARRTVALGLPQHF. CDR3 coding DNA: TGTGCCAGCAGTGCTCGTAGGACAGTGGCCTTGGGTCTGCCCCAGCATTTT.

Comments on this clonotype: A read error may account for a junction end that differs from germline. The V gene is TRBV20-1, the J gene TRBJ1-1; weak D call: TRBD1 (5 bases). Germline assignment: CDR1 DFQATT and CDR2 SNEGSKA (reference sequence). The length of the CDR3 is 12 residues. This CDR3 is CRVWTRGTEDFF. The CDR3 coding sequence is TGTAGGGTCTGGACGAGGGGCACTGAAGATTTCTTT.

As concerns this clonotype: A much larger clone lies one base from this, so it may be a read error. This sequence joins TRBV4-3 and TRBJ1-1; 7 bases are a match to TRBD1. CDR3 size: 15 residues. V shed 7 bases and J 1 base; nucleotides not matched to a gene: 9. The germline V gene encodes CDR1 LGHNA and CDR2 YSLEER. The CDR3 protein is CASNRTYRGNTEAFF. CDR3 DNA sequence: TGCGCCAGCAACAGGACGTACAGGGGGAACACTGAAGCTTTCTTT.

This chain links TRBV20-1 with TRBJ1-5; no clear D. Germline-derived CDR1 and CDR2 are DFQATT and SNEGSKA (reference sequence). V lost 2 bases to trimming and J lost 6 bases, with 14 bases between them. The CDR3 runs to 14 residues. This CDR3 is CSARQELPGQPQHF. Written as DNA, the CDR3 is TGCAGTGCTAGACAGGAGCTTCCGGGTCAGCCCCAGCATTTT.

Remarks on this clonotype: A read error may be the cause here, since a much bigger clone is one base away. CDR3 nucleotides: TGCAGTGCTAGACGTGCTAGGGCCGGGAAGCTGTTTTTT. Translated, it gives CSARRARAGKLFF. The chain joins TRBV20-1 to TRBJ2-2, with D maybe TRBD2 (5 bases). Germline V gene lookup returns CDR1 DFQATT and CDR2 SNEGSKA (reference sequence). The CDR3 runs 13 residues.

This clonotype was picked up one time. No conserved phenylalanine or tryptophan ends this CDR3, so it is likely a read error. The chain's CDR3 is CASNLVNTEAFL. The CDR3 coding sequence is TGTGCCAGCAACTTAGTGAACACTGAAGCTTTCTTA. This chain links TRBV11-2 with TRBJ1-1, with D unclear. This CDR3 spans 12 amino acids. CDR1 and CDR2 (germline): SGHAT, FQNNGV.

As for this clonotype: The CDR3 carries no conserved terminal phenylalanine or tryptophan, so it likely arises from a read error. This chain uses TRBV28 with TRBJ1-1; 7 bases map to TRBD1. With 4 bases clipped from V and 0 bases from J, the junction kept 5 bases outside the gene matches. CDR1 and CDR2 (germline): MDHEN, SYDVKM. The CDR3 spans 15 residues. The CDR3 nucleotides are TGTGCCAGCAGTTGGACCGGGACAGTGAACACTGAAGCTTTCTTA. Translated, it gives CASSWTGTVNTEAFL.

Worth noting for this clonotype: This is likely a read error, given that the CDR3 carries no conserved phenylalanine or tryptophan at its end. This chain joins TRBV7-9 and TRBJ2-2; 7 bases line up with TRBD1. Trimming cost V 0 bases and J 4 bases; bases outside gene matches: 5. The CDR3 runs 16 residues. Germline CDR1 SEHNR, CDR2 FQNEAQ (reference sequence). CDR3 DNA: TGTGCCAGCAGCTTAGCCGGGACAGAAACCACCGGGGAGCTGTTTTCT. Translated: CASSLAGTETTGELFS.

On this clonotype: Relative to the germline gene, one junction end is altered; a read error may explain this. The chain employs TRBV7-8 and TRBJ2-3, with D unclear. The CDR3 consists of 13 residues. Germline-derived CDR1 and CDR2 are SGHVS and FQNEAQ. The CDR3 protein is CASSKEGRDTQYF. CDR3 nucleotide sequence: TGTGCCAGCAGCAAGGAAGGACGAGATACGCAATATTTT.

To note about this clonotype: The junction departs from the called germline gene at one end, perhaps through a read error. This rearrangement joins TRBV11-2 to TRBJ2-6; 7 bases are a match to TRBD1. This CDR3 has 19 amino acids. Germline V CDR1 and CDR2: SGHAT, FQNNGV. The DNA for the CDR3 is TGTGCCATCAACTTAGTTCCAAAGGACAGGCCCTCTGGTGCCAACGTCCTGACTTTC. Its translation: CAINLVPKDRPSGANVLTF.

This sequence joins TRBV6-5 and TRBJ1-4; no clear D gene. The V and J ends lost 0 bases and 3 bases respectively, with 8 bases between them. The germline V gene encodes CDR1 MNHEY and CDR2 SVGAGI. The CDR3 sequence is 15 residues long. This CDR3 is CASSYSRRSNEKLFF. The CDR3 bases are TGTGCCAGCAGTTACTCGAGAAGGTCTAATGAAAAACTGTTTTTT.

Remarks on this clonotype: Possible read error: a much larger clone is one base away. V gene TRBV7-8 combines with J gene TRBJ1-5; D not certain. Germline lookup yields CDR1 SGHVS and CDR2 FQNEAQ. The CDR3 sequence is 12 residues long. V lost 5 bases and J lost 5, with 7 bases in between. The CDR3 nucleotides are TGTGCCAGCAGCGTGGACGATCAGCCCCAGCATTTT. Its protein product is CASSVDDQPQHF.

Comments on this clonotype: Since the CDR3 does not end with the conserved phenylalanine or tryptophan, this likely comes from a read error. This chain joins TRBV12-3 or TRBV12-4 and TRBJ2-5; 8 bases line up with TRBD2. The V segment lost 5 bases and the J segment 5 bases; nucleotides outside the gene matches: 10. This CDR3 spans 15 amino acids. The CDR3 DNA is TGTGCCAGCAGTAGCAACGGCGGGGGGAGGGAGACCCAGTACTTA. Translation gives CASSSNGGGRETQYL.

Concerning this clonotype itself: The junction and the germline gene differ at one end; a read error may be behind it. This chain uses TRBV5-4 with TRBJ2-2, with 7 bases identical to TRBD2. This CDR3 has 16 residues. Looked up from germline, CDR1 is SGHNT and CDR2 is YYREEE (reference sequence). The CDR3 loop reads CASRSSAGTNTGELFF. Here the CDR3 DNA reads TGTGCCAGCAGATCCTCAGCGGGAACAAACACCGGGGAGTTGTTTTTT.

This clonotype was counted a single time. The chain uses TRBV10-2 and TRBJ2-1, with D tentatively TRBD2 (5 bases). V lost 2 bases to trimming and J lost 15 bases, with 29 bases between them. This CDR3 spans 17 amino acids. Germline lookup yields CDR1 WSHSY and CDR2 SAAADI. Written as DNA, the CDR3 is TGCGCCAGCAGTGAGCCCACCGTGTTAGCGTTCTACAATGAGTTGTTCTTC. Translating gives CASSEPTVLAFYNELFF.

This clonotype was found a few times. Being one base from a much bigger clone, this may be a read error. This chain links TRBV14 with TRBJ2-3; D uncertain. The CDR3 is made up of 11 amino acids. CDR1 SGHDN and CDR2 FVKESK come from the germline V gene. The CDR3 here is CANSSGDTQYF. CDR3 nucleotide sequence: TGTGCCAACAGCTCTGGAGATACGCAGTATTTT.

The chain couples TRBV6-2 or TRBV6-3 to TRBJ2-7; 9 bases are a match to TRBD1. V lost 5 bases and J lost 11; bases outside the gene matches: 13. Germline CDR1 MNHEY, CDR2 SVGEGT. The CDR3 consists of 14 residues. CDR3 nucleotide sequence: TGTGCCAGCAGTGCCCGGGACAGGGATGGTTGTGAGTACTTC. Protein: CASSARDRDGCEYF.

The chain couples TRBV20-1 to TRBJ1-6; D gene unclear. The CDR3 sequence is 15 residues long. The V gene's germline CDR1 is DFQATT and CDR2 SNEGSKA (reference sequence). The CDR3 region has the DNA TGCTGTCCTAGAGCTAGACAAGGCAATAATTCACCCCTCCACTTT. This gives the protein CCPRARQGNNSPLHF.

This chain joins TRBV28 and TRBJ2-5, with D tentatively TRBD2 (5 bases). V was cut by 0 bases and J by 0 bases, with 11 bases left in between. Germline CDR1 and CDR2: MDHEN and SYDVKM. The CDR3 consists of 16 residues. For the CDR3, the DNA is TGTGCCAGCAGTTTATGGGGATCCGGGGACCAAGAGACCCAGTACTTC. Protein product: CASSLWGSGDQETQYF. Full variable domain (rest looked up from reference TRBV28 and TRBJ2-5): DVKVTQSSRYLVKRTGEKVFLECVQDMDHENMFWYRQDPGLGLRLIYFSYDVKMKEKGDIPEGYSVSREKKERFSLILESASTNQTSMYLCASSLWGSGDQETQYFGPGTRLLVL.

A remark on this clonotype: This may arise from a read error, as a much more abundant clone is one base away. The V gene is TRBV20-1, the J gene TRBJ1-1; a possible D gene is TRBD1 (5 bases). This CDR3 has 13 residues. Germline CDR1 and CDR2: DFQATT and SNEGSKA (reference sequence). This CDR3 reads CSARIGKDTETFF. CDR3 sequence (DNA): TGCAGTGCTAGGATAGGGAAGGACACTGAAACTTTCTTT.

The genes are TRBV5-4 and TRBJ2-1, with D uncertain. The germline V gene encodes CDR1 SGHNT and CDR2 YYREEE (reference sequence). Trimming cost V 0 bases and J 7 bases, with 8 bases left between them. This CDR3 spans 13 amino acids. The CDR3 sequence: CASSLAVGNEQFF. CDR3 DNA sequence: TGTGCCAGCAGCTTGGCCGTGGGGAATGAGCAGTTCTTC.

Points on this clonotype: At one boundary the junction diverges from the germline segment, which might be a read error. This sequence joins TRBV12-3 or TRBV12-4 and TRBJ2-7; 8 bases match TRBD1. The CDR3 consists of 16 residues. As DNA, the CDR3 is TGTGCCAGCAGTTTATTTTCCGGACAGGGTAGGAATGAGCAGTATTTC. It yields the protein CASSLFSGQGRNEQYF.

This clonotype was seen a handful of times. The chain recombines TRBV4-3 with TRBJ2-3; 12 bases line up with TRBD2. The V gene end was trimmed by 1 base and the J gene end by 3 bases; junction bases not matched to a gene: 5. CDR1 LGHNA and CDR2 YSLEER come from the germline V gene. The CDR3 consists of 17 residues. In DNA form, the CDR3 reads TGCGCCAGCAGCCAAGCGCTAGCGGGAGGGCCTACAGATACGCAGTATTTT. Residues: CASSQALAGGPTDTQYF.